Shown below are 28 T cell receptor beta chains from a single sample sequenced in a study of CD8+ T cells in alopecia areata. It was cDNA, reverse transcribed from extracted RNA, that served as the sequencing template. Method: immunoSEQ multiplex PCR; TCRdb's copy keeps in-frame clones and lacks some. This sample has about 200,000 clones; more than 45% occur once, and the top ten carry approximately 0.45%. Sequencing used CD4+ T cells sorted from blood, obtained at week 0. All receptors come from a human donor with alopecia areata.

In regard to this clone: Additional DNA sequences in this sample encode the identical CDR3. The chain employs TRBV7-2 and TRBJ2-7; the D is unclear. The CDR3 loop spans 11 amino acids. Germline CDR1 is SGHTA and CDR2 is FQGNSA. The V and J ends lost 3 bases and 3 bases respectively, with 3 bases between them. The CDR3 DNA reads TGTGCCAGCAGCTTTAGCTACGAGCAGTACTTC. Encoded protein: CASSFSYEQYF.

A note on this clone: The identical CDR3 is also encoded by other nucleotide sequences in the sample. The V and J genes are TRBV30 and TRBJ2-3; D is perhaps TRBD1 or TRBD2 (6 bases each). Trimming removed 0 bases at V and 5 bases at J, with 9 bases between. The CDR3 length is 13 residues. CDR1 GTSNPN and CDR2 SVGIG come from the germline V gene (reference sequence). The CDR3 DNA reads as TGTGCCTGGAGTGTCGGGGGCGGAGATACGCAGTATTTT. Protein: CAWSVGGGDTQYF.

This clone was seen a few times. J is TRBJ2-3 and V is TRBV29-1; either TRBD1 or TRBD2 may supply D (5 bases each). V was pared by 8 bases and J by 5 bases, with 11 bases between. This CDR3 region has 11 residues. Germline lookup yields CDR1 SQVTM and CDR2 ANQGSEA. This CDR3 reads CSWGWGDTQYF. The CDR3 nucleotides are TGCAGCTGGGGGTGGGGAGATACGCAGTATTTT.

The rearrangement links TRBV20-1 to TRBJ1-2; D ambiguous. In germline, CDR1 is DFQATT, CDR2 SNEGSKA (reference sequence). The CDR3 spans 10 residues. Trimming removed 6 bases from V and 8 bases from J, with 10 bases in between. The CDR3 bases are TGCAGTGCAGGGTCCAAGGGCTACACCTTC. It yields the protein CSAGSKGYTF.

This clone has at least ten counts. This sequence joins TRBV6-6 and TRBJ2-3; TRBD2 aligns across 10 bases. The CDR3 totals 16 residues. Trimming took 6 bases from V and 3 from J; bases not matched to a gene: 9. Germline V CDR1 and CDR2: MNHNY, SVGAGI (reference sequence). The CDR3: CASRRTPAGGTDTQYF. CDR3 DNA: TGTGCCAGCAGAAGGACCCCAGCGGGAGGGACAGATACGCAGTATTTT.

The V gene is TRBV7-2, the J gene TRBJ2-1, with D perhaps matching TRBD1 (5 bases). There are 15 residues in the CDR3. Germline CDR1 is SGHTA and CDR2 is FQGNSA. The V end was cut by 1 base, the J end by 8 bases, with 15 bases between. CDR3 DNA: TGTGCCAGCAGCTTAGTGGCAGGGTTTGGCGATGAGCAGTTCTTC. Amino acid sequence: CASSLVAGFGDEQFF.

This clone was detected once. This chain connects TRBV11-2 to TRBJ2-7; no definite D call. The germline V gene encodes CDR1 SGHAT and CDR2 FQNNGV. The length of the CDR3 is 12 residues. V lost 5 bases to trimming and J lost 5 bases, with 10 bases between them. For the CDR3, the DNA is TGTGCCAGCAGCCTCTGGCGCCACGAGCAGTACTTC. Translated, it gives CASSLWRHEQYF.

The rearrangement links TRBV7-8 to TRBJ2-5; tentative D call: TRBD1 (6 bases). The J call may be faulty, since TRBJ2-7 better matches the DNA end. The CDR3 covers 14 residues. The germline gives CDR1 SGHVS, CDR2 FQNEAQ. As DNA, the CDR3 is TGTGCCAGCAGTCTACAACAGGGCCTTTACGAGCAGTACTTC. This translates into CASSLQQGLYEQYF.

The sample holds a few counts of this clone. Within the sample, other DNA sequences also encode this same CDR3. The chain uses TRBV5-1 and TRBJ2-6; D gene uncertain. CDR1 and CDR2 from the germline V gene are SGHRS and YFSETQ. V was pared by 4 bases and J by 1 base, with 12 bases between. The CDR3 totals 16 residues. The CDR3 reads CASSLGSPSGANVLTF. CDR3 coding DNA: TGCGCCAGCAGCCTTGGATCCCCTTCTGGGGCCAACGTCCTGACTTTC.

This clone was recorded a few times. V gene TRBV7-9 combines with J gene TRBJ1-4; TRBD1 might be the D (6 bases). Trimming left V 10 bases short and J 5 bases short, with 17 bases between. This CDR3 region has 14 residues. The germline V gene encodes CDR1 SEHNR and CDR2 FQNEAQ (reference sequence). CDR3 loop: CATTGGTLNEKLFF. CDR3 nucleotide sequence: TGTGCCACCACCGGGGGGACACTAAATGAAAAACTGTTTTTT. The variable domain in full, completed from reference TRBV7-9 and TRBJ1-4, reads DTGVSQNPRHKITKRGQNVTFRCDPISEHNRLYWYRQTLGQGPEFLTYFQNEAQLEKSRLLSDRFSAERPKGSFSTLEIQRTEQGDSAMYLCATTGGTLNEKLFFGSGTQLSVL.

The gene calls are TRBV5-1 and TRBJ2-1; 10 bases agree with TRBD2. V lost 4 bases to trimming and J lost 3 bases; unmatched junction nucleotides: 4. The length of the CDR3 is 15 residues. CDR1 is SGHRS, CDR2 YFSETQ, per germline. The DNA of the CDR3 is TGCGCCAGCAGCCCCGGGACTAGCGACTACAATGAGCAGTTCTTC. It is translated as CASSPGTSDYNEQFF. Complete variable domain (other parts from reference TRBV5-1 and TRBJ2-1): KAGVTQTPRYLIKTRGQQVTLSCSPISGHRSVSWYQQTPGQGLQFLFEYFSETQRNKGNFPGRFSGRQFSNSRSEMNVSTLELGDSALYLCASSPGTSDYNEQFFGPGTRLTVL.

This clone appeared a single time. The J gene is TRBJ1-1, the V gene TRBV29-1; the D is unclear. Between the trimmed V and J ends, which lost 3 bases and 7 bases, there was a span of 21 bases. Germline V gene lookup returns CDR1 SQVTM and CDR2 ANQGSEA. The CDR3 runs to 15 residues. The CDR3 nucleotides read TGCAGCGTTGATGACGCCCGGCGATCGGGTTTTGAAGCTTTCTTT. Encoded protein: CSVDDARRSGFEAFF.

The rearrangement joins TRBV15 to TRBJ2-1; 11 bases match TRBD2. The CDR3 consists of 17 residues. V was clipped by 2 bases and J by 7 bases; unmatched bases: 10. Germline CDR1 is LNHNV and CDR2 is YYDKDF (reference sequence). CDR3 sequence (DNA): TGTGCCACCAGCAGATCTTTACTAGCGGGAGAGTATAATGAGCAGTTCTTC. Protein sequence: CATSRSLLAGEYNEQFF.

The gene calls are TRBV18 and TRBJ2-3; 10 bases map to TRBD2. CDR1 and CDR2 (germline): KGHSH, LQKENI. CDR3 length: 15 amino acids. J was trimmed by 1 base and V by 3 bases; bases with no gene match: 1. CDR3 residues: CASSPGTSGTDTQYF. CDR3 DNA sequence: TGTGCCAGCTCACCCGGGACTAGCGGCACAGATACGCAGTATTTT.

The chain is built from TRBV5-1 and TRBJ2-1; D may be TRBD2 (5 bases). The CDR3 length is 15 residues. Between the trimmed V and J ends, which lost 6 bases and 0 bases, there was a span of 13 bases. Germline lookup yields CDR1 SGHRS and CDR2 YFSETQ. In DNA, the CDR3 is TGCGCCAGCACCCCTAGCACCCGCTCCTACAATGAGCAGTTCTTC. Encoded protein: CASTPSTRSYNEQFF.

The chain couples TRBV30 to TRBJ1-2; D gene unclear. Deletions cut 2 bases from V and 4 bases from J, with 11 bases between. The CDR3 totals 13 residues. CDR1 and CDR2 from the germline V gene are GTSNPN and SVGIG (reference sequence). The CDR3 loop is CAWSPTGLYGYTF. DNA of the CDR3: TGTGCCTGGAGTCCTACGGGCCTCTATGGCTACACCTTC. The entire variable domain, with the rest obtained from reference TRBV30 and TRBJ1-2, is as follows: SQTIHQWPATLVQPVGSPLSLECTVEGTSNPNLYWYRQAAGRGLQLLFYSVGIGQISSEVPQNLSASRPQDRQFILSSKKLLLSDSGFYLCAWSPTGLYGYTFGSGTRLTVV.

The rearrangement joins TRBV29-1 to TRBJ1-1, with unresolved D. The CDR3 extends over 13 amino acids. Germline V gene data show CDR1 as SQVTM and CDR2 as ANQGSEA. V was trimmed by 3 bases and J by 1 base, leaving 9 bases between them. The CDR3 spells CSVDGLGNTEAFF. The CDR3 region has the DNA TGCAGCGTTGATGGGTTGGGGAACACTGAAGCTTTCTTT.

The chain carries TRBV19 and TRBJ2-1, with TRBD2 identical over 13 bases. Germline trimming cut 7 bases from V and 7 bases from J; bases unmatched to any gene: 7. Germline V CDR1 and CDR2: LNHDA, SQIVND (reference sequence). This CDR3 has 15 residues. The DNA of the CDR3 is TGTGCCAGTACCCCCGGGACTAGCGGGGTTAATGAGCAGTTCTTC. Protein: CASTPGTSGVNEQFF.

The chain joins TRBV2 to TRBJ1-3; D is ambiguous. Trimming cost V 5 bases and J 0 bases, with 8 bases left between them. This CDR3 has 14 amino acids. Germline CDR1 is SNHLY and CDR2 is FYNNEI. CDR3 residues: CASSPQFSGNTIYF. The CDR3, as DNA: TGTGCCAGCAGTCCACAGTTCTCTGGAAACACCATATATTTT.

The chain couples TRBV7-3 to TRBJ2-2, with 13 bases aligning to TRBD2. Germline V CDR1 and CDR2: SGHTA, FQGTGA. V shed 5 bases, J shed 7 bases, and the junction held 7 bases outside the gene matches. The CDR3 sequence is 16 residues long. For the CDR3, the DNA is TGTGCCAGCAGCATCGGACTAGCGGGAGTGAACGGGGAGCTGTTTTTT. Translated: CASSIGLAGVNGELFF.

This chain joins TRBV29-1 and TRBJ2-3; D possibly matches TRBD1 or TRBD2 (5 bases each). The CDR3 totals 12 residues. Trimming stripped 7 bases from V and 7 bases from J, with 15 bases between. Germline-derived CDR1 and CDR2 are SQVTM and ANQGSEA. The CDR3 DNA reads TGCAGCGGGGTCCCAGGGAGTCATACGCAGTATTTT. This sequence encodes CSGVPGSHTQYF.

This sequence joins TRBV6-5 and TRBJ1-1; TRBD1 might be the D (5 bases). Germline CDR1 and CDR2: MNHEY and SVGAGI. The CDR3 is made up of 15 amino acids. The V end was cut by 6 bases, the J end by 1 base, with 15 bases between. CDR3 coding DNA: TGTGCCAGCAGCCAAGGGGTCGGACAGAACACTGAAGCTTTCTTT. Translated, it gives CASSQGVGQNTEAFF.

This clone was seen a few times. The chain has TRBV5-4 and TRBJ2-1; weak D call: TRBD1 (8 bases). The CDR3 sequence is 14 residues long. Germline V CDR1 and CDR2: SGHNT, YYREEE (reference sequence). Trimming took off 4 bases at V and 9 bases at J, with 17 bases between the two ends. The CDR3 DNA sequence: TGTGCCAGCAGCCGACAGGGGAGGGATGCTGAGCAGTTCTTC. Protein sequence: CASSRQGRDAEQFF. The full variable domain, its missing parts supplied by reference TRBV5-4 and TRBJ2-1, is ETGVTQSPTHLIKTRGQQVTLRCSSQSGHNTVSWYQQALGQGPQFIFQYYREEENGRGNFPPRFSGLQFPNYSSELNVNALELDDSALYLCASSRQGRDAEQFFGPGTRLTVL.

This clone was seen more than once but under ten times. The chain joins TRBV19 to TRBJ2-6, with no clear D. The CDR3 spans 14 residues. V lost 5 bases to trimming and J lost 0 bases, with 5 bases between them. CDR1 and CDR2 from the germline V gene are LNHDA and SQIVND (reference sequence). The CDR3 DNA reads as TGTGCCAGTAGTGCCCTCTCTGGGGCCAACGTCCTGACTTTC. Protein product: CASSALSGANVLTF.

This clone was counted once. This rearrangement joins TRBV29-1 to TRBJ1-1, with TRBD1 as a possible D gene (5 bases). Germline CDR1 and CDR2: SQVTM and ANQGSEA. The CDR3 extends over 13 amino acids. V was pared by 6 bases and J by 4 bases, with 15 bases between. In nucleotides, the CDR3 is TGCAGCGTCAATCAGGGATTTAGCACTGAAGCTTTCTTT. Encoded protein: CSVNQGFSTEAFF.

The chain is built from TRBV14 and TRBJ2-3; 8 bases fit TRBD1. In germline, CDR1 is SGHDN, CDR2 FVKESK. The V and J ends lost 8 bases and 8 bases, in that order; junction bases with no gene match: 15. The length of the CDR3 is 15 residues. CDR3 in DNA: TGTGCCAGCCGGGGGACGACAGGGGAAGGGGGTACGCAGTATTTT. Protein product: CASRGTTGEGGTQYF.

The chain combines TRBV6-6 with TRBJ2-7, with a possible D match to TRBD1 (5 bases). The CDR3 is made up of 11 amino acids. The germline V and J ends were trimmed by 4 bases and 13 bases, with 14 bases remaining between them. Per the germline V gene, CDR1 is MNHNY and CDR2 is SVGAGI (reference sequence). The DNA of the CDR3 is TGTGCCAGCAGTTCCCCGGACACAGTCTACTTC. Translating it yields CASSSPDTVYF.

V usage is TRBV30 and J usage is TRBJ2-7, with D possibly called TRBD1 or TRBD2 (5 bases each). V was pared by 4 bases and J by 2 bases, with 18 bases between. The germline gives CDR1 GTSNPN, CDR2 SVGIG (reference sequence). This CDR3 contains 15 residues. CDR3 region: CAWTERTRGPYEQYF. The CDR3 region has the DNA TGTGCCTGGACTGAAAGGACCCGGGGACCCTACGAGCAGTACTTC. Drawing the rest from reference TRBV30 and TRBJ2-7, the complete variable domain is SQTIHQWPATLVQPVGSPLSLECTVEGTSNPNLYWYRQAAGRGLQLLFYSVGIGQISSEVPQNLSASRPQDRQFILSSKKLLLSDSGFYLCAWTERTRGPYEQYFGPGTRLTVT.